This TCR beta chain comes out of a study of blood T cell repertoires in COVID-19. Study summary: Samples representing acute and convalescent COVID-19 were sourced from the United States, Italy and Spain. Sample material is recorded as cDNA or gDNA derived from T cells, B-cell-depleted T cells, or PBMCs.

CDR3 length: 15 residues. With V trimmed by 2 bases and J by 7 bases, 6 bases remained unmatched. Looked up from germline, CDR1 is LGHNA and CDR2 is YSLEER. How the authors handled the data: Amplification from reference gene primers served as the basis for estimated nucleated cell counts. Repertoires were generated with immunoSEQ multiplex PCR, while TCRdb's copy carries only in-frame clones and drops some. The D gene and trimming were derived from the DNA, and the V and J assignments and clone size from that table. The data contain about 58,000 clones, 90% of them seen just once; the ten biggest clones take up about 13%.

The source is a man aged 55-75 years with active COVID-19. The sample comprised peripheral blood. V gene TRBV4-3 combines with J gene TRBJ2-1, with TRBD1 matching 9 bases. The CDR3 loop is CASSQLQGAYNEQFF. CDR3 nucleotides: TGCGCCAGCAGCCAATTACAGGGGGCGTATAATGAGCAGTTCTTC.